This TCR beta chain was identified during a study of blood T cell repertoires in COVID-19. Per the germline V gene, CDR1 is LNHDA and CDR2 is SQIVND (reference sequence). The CDR3 spans 16 residues. J was trimmed by 3 bases and V by 6 bases; bases with no gene match: 9. Clones were sequenced by immunoSEQ multiplex PCR, and TCRdb holds only the in-frame ones, with some missing. There are 290,000 or so clones in the sample; roughly nine tenths occur only once, and over 2% lies in the top ten. In this sample, this clone turned up once. Sequencing was performed on peripheral blood. This TCR derives from a woman aged 25 to 39 with COVID-19, enrolled during active disease. V and J are TRBV19 and TRBJ2-2; 8 nucleotides line up with TRBD2. The CDR3 sequence: CASRGRREEYTGELFF. The CDR3 nucleotides are TGTGCCAGTAGGGGTAGGCGGGAGGAGTACACCGGGGAGCTGTTTTTT.